These 10 T cell receptor beta chains came from one sample sequenced in a study of shared clonotypes between healthy human individuals. Sequenced by immunoSEQ multiplex PCR; TCRdb stores in-frame clones only, minus some. The sample lists approximately 1.5 million clones; roughly 98.5% were seen once. Sequenced input: naive CD4+ T cells sorted from blood. Subset: CD45RA+ positively selected. The source is a man aged 25-40 years in good health.

The chain recombines TRBV7-2 with TRBJ2-3, with TRBD2 as a possible D gene (5 bases). V shed 4 bases and J shed 0 bases, with 8 bases lying between them. This CDR3 contains 14 residues. Germline V lookup: CDR1 SGHTA, CDR2 FQGNSA. CDR3 region: CASSSGLSTDTQYF. The CDR3 DNA is TGTGCCAGCAGCTCTGGACTCAGCACAGATACGCAGTATTTT.

The CDR3 DNA sequence: TGCGCCAGCAGCTTTCAGGGACAGCAAGAGACCCAGTACTTC. Translating it yields CASSFQGQQETQYF. The chain joins TRBV5-1 to TRBJ2-5, with 7 bases matching TRBD1. Germline V gene sequence: CDR1 SGHRS, CDR2 YFSETQ. The CDR3 is 14 amino acids. V lost 2 bases to trimming and J lost 2 bases; unmatched junction nucleotides: 3. Full variable domain (outside the CDR3, taken from reference TRBV5-1 and TRBJ2-5): KAGVTQTPRYLIKTRGQQVTLSCSPISGHRSVSWYQQTPGQGLQFLFEYFSETQRNKGNFPGRFSGRQFSNSRSEMNVSTLELGDSALYLCASSFQGQQETQYFGPGTRLLVL.

The J gene is TRBJ2-1, the V gene TRBV27; D might be TRBD2 (5 bases). CDR3 size: 13 residues. Germline V gene data show CDR1 as MNHEY and CDR2 as SMNVEV (reference sequence). Trimming took 5 bases from V and 3 from J, leaving 8 bases between them. The CDR3 here is CASSPRDYNEQFF. CDR3 in DNA: TGTGCCAGCAGTCCCCGGGACTACAATGAGCAGTTCTTC.

The chain recombines TRBV28 with TRBJ1-1; unclear D gene. The CDR3 extends over 15 amino acids. The germline CDR1 and CDR2 sequences are MDHEN and SYDVKM. Trimming left V 2 bases short and J 0 bases short, with 10 bases between. The CDR3 loop reads CASSLRQRLNTEAFF. In nucleotides, the CDR3 is TGTGCCAGCAGTTTAAGGCAGAGACTGAACACTGAAGCTTTCTTT.

About this clone itself: Distinct nucleotide sequences in the sample also encode this CDR3. This sequence joins TRBV11-3 and TRBJ2-1; a possible D gene is TRBD1 (5 bases). Trimming took 3 bases from V and 0 from J, leaving 9 bases between them. This CDR3 is 15 amino acids long. Germline V gene lookup returns CDR1 SGHNT and CDR2 YENEEA. CDR3 sequence: CASSLGPSSYNEQFF. CDR3 DNA: TGTGCCAGCAGCTTGGGGCCGAGCTCCTACAATGAGCAGTTCTTC. The full variable domain, its missing parts supplied by reference TRBV11-3 and TRBJ2-1, is EAGVVQSPRYKIIEKKQPVAFWCNPISGHNTLYWYLQNLGQGPELLIRYENEEAVDDSQLPKDRFSAERLKGVDSTLKIQPAELGDSAVYLCASSLGPSSYNEQFFGPGTRLTVL.

The chain recombines TRBV2 with TRBJ1-2; 8 nucleotides align to TRBD1. This CDR3 is built from 15 residues. Looked up from germline, CDR1 is SNHLY and CDR2 is FYNNEI. J lost 7 bases, V lost 6 bases, and 13 bases had no gene match. The DNA for the CDR3 is TGTGCCAGCAGCCATGGGACAGGTGATCTCTTTGGCTACACCTTC. Amino acid sequence: CASSHGTGDLFGYTF.

As DNA, the CDR3 is TGTGCCAGCAGCAGACCCGACAGAACTGAAGCTTTCTTT. It codes for CASSRPDRTEAFF. The gene calls are TRBV5-4 and TRBJ1-1; D may be TRBD1 (5 bases). This CDR3 spans 13 amino acids. Trimming pared 4 bases from V and 5 bases from J, leaving 12 bases between. Germline V gives CDR1 SGHNT, CDR2 YYREEE (reference sequence).

The CDR3 region is CASSIGQGAGETQYF. The CDR3 bases are TGTGCCAGTAGTATAGGACAGGGGGCAGGAGAGACCCAGTACTTC. The chain carries TRBV19 and TRBJ2-5; 10 positions match TRBD1. The V gene end was trimmed by 1 base and the J gene end by 4 bases; junction bases not matched to a gene: 3. Germline V lookup: CDR1 LNHDA, CDR2 SQIVND (reference sequence). The CDR3 is 15 amino acids.

The chain combines TRBV20-1 with TRBJ2-1, with D unresolved. Germline CDR1 DFQATT, CDR2 SNEGSKA (reference sequence). This CDR3 comprises 10 residues. Deletions cut 3 bases from V and 10 bases from J, with 7 bases between. The CDR3 sequence is CSASGQEQFF. CDR3 bases: TGCAGTGCTAGTGGGCAGGAGCAGTTCTTC.

The DNA of the CDR3 is TGTGCCAGCACCGTAGCGGCTTCTAGCACAGATACGCAGTATTTT. Its protein product is CASTVAASSTDTQYF. This chain joins TRBV6-6 and TRBJ2-3; a possible D gene is TRBD2 (6 bases). The V gene's germline CDR1 is MNHNY and CDR2 SVGAGI (reference sequence). V was shortened by 7 bases and J by 0 bases, with 14 bases between the two germline ends. The CDR3 runs to 15 residues.